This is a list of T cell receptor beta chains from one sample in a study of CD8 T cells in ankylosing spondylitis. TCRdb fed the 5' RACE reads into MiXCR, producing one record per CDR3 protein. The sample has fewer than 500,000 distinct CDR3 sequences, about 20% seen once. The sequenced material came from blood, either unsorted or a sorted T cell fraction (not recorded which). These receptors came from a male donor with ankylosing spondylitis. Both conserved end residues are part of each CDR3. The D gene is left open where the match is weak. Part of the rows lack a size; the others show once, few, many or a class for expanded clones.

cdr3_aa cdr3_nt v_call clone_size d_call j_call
CASSQDSNTEAFF TGCGCCAGCAGCCAAGACAGTAACACTGAAGCTTTCTTT TRBV5-1 many NA TRBJ1-1
CASSLGVGVPSSYEQYF TGTGCCAGCAGCTTAGGTGTGGGGGTTCCCAGCTCCTACGAGCAGTACTTC TRBV7-6 NA NA TRBJ2-7
CSAREGGHASGYTF TGCAGTGCTAGAGAGGGGGGCCACGCGAGCGGCTACACCTTC TRBV20-1 NA NA TRBJ1-2
CASSFINEQFF TGCGCCAGCAGCTTTATCAATGAGCAGTTCTTC TRBV5-1 many NA TRBJ2-1
CASSFGRGGDTQYF TGTGCCAGCAGTTTCGGGAGGGGAGGAGATACGCAGTATTTT TRBV12-3/TRBV12-4 few TRBD2 TRBJ2-3
CASSFTAPQETQYF TGTGCCAGCAGTTTCACAGCCCCGCAAGAGACCCAGTACTTC TRBV12-3/TRBV12-4 many NA TRBJ2-5
CSARPGTSTDTQYF TGCAGTGCTAGACCCGGGACTAGCACAGATACGCAGTATTTT TRBV20-1 NA NA TRBJ2-3
CASSPRTAKPTFQETQYF TGCGCCAGCAGCCCGAGGACGGCGAAGCCCACATTCCAAGAGACCCAGTACTTC TRBV5-1 NA NA TRBJ2-5
CASRSGRGESNEQFF TGTGCCAGCAGGAGCGGGAGGGGGGAAAGCAATGAGCAGTTCTTC TRBV6-1 few TRBD2 TRBJ2-1
CASSQDRLAGPNTGELFF TGCGCCAGCAGCCAAGATAGACTAGCGGGACCCAACACCGGGGAGCTGTTTTTT TRBV4-1 few TRBD2 TRBJ2-2
CASSYGGSTDTQYF TGTGCCAGCAGTTACGGGGGTTCCACAGATACGCAGTATTTT TRBV6-5 many NA TRBJ2-3
CSLLEASYNEQFF TGCAGCCTCCTCGAGGCGTCTTACAATGAGCAGTTCTTC TRBV29-1 NA NA TRBJ2-1
CATSRDGQGYEQFF TGTGCCACCAGCAGAGATGGGCAGGGGTATGAGCAGTTCTTC TRBV15 few NA TRBJ2-1
CAIGEDKNIQYF TGTGCCATAGGGGAGGACAAAAACATTCAGTACTTC TRBV10-3 many NA TRBJ2-4
CASSSRDSTAEQFF TGCGCCAGCAGCTCCCGGGACAGCACCGCTGAGCAGTTCTTC TRBV5-1 few TRBD1 TRBJ2-1
CATSRSRGPFYEQYF TGTGCCACCAGCAGAAGCAGGGGACCCTTCTACGAGCAGTACTTC TRBV15 few NA TRBJ2-7
CASSPIKGAGNTEAFF TGTGCCAGCTCACCAATCAAAGGGGCGGGGAACACTGAAGCTTTCTTT TRBV18 few NA TRBJ1-1
CASSLAQGTGAGYTF TGTGCCAGCAGCTTAGCGCAAGGGACAGGGGCCGGCTACACCTTC TRBV7-2 few TRBD1 TRBJ1-2
CAISPRDSDYEQYF TGTGCCATCAGCCCCCGGGACAGCGACTACGAGCAGTACTTC TRBV10-3 few TRBD1 TRBJ2-7
CASSVASLLGEQYF TGTGCCAGCAGCGTAGCTAGTCTGTTGGGGGAGCAGTACTTC TRBV9 NA NA TRBJ2-7
CASSYVGGSLYNEQFF TGTGCCAGCAGTTACGTCGGAGGGAGCCTCTACAATGAGCAGTTCTTC TRBV6-5 NA NA TRBJ2-1
CASSQGTTFTDTQYF TGTGCCAGCAGCCAGGGGACGACCTTCACAGATACGCAGTATTTT TRBV28 NA NA TRBJ2-3
CSVVDQAGEYF TGCAGCGTTGTAGATCAGGCAGGGGAGTACTTC TRBV29-1 NA NA TRBJ2-7
CSARNVQATYGYTF TGCAGTGCTAGAAACGTACAGGCCACCTATGGCTACACCTTC TRBV20-1 few NA TRBJ1-2
CASSYLRTGSETQYF TGTGCCAGCAGCTACCTCAGGACGGGATCAGAGACCCAGTACTTC TRBV7-8 few NA TRBJ2-5
CASSSQGLVTDTQYF TGTGCCAGCAGCTCACAGGGGCTGGTTACAGATACGCAGTATTTT TRBV7-8 NA TRBD1 TRBJ2-3
CATSRGLAGGVDTQYF TGTGCCACCAGCAGAGGACTAGCGGGAGGAGTAGATACGCAGTATTTT TRBV15 NA TRBD2 TRBJ2-3
CASMGSGGPRDTQYF TGTGCCAGCATGGGATCGGGGGGACCGAGAGATACGCAGTATTTT TRBV11-2 NA TRBD2 TRBJ2-3
CASSLAGGLEQYF TGTGCCAGCAGCCTAGCGGGAGGTCTCGAGCAGTACTTC TRBV7-2 NA TRBD2 TRBJ2-7
CASSLGLGDEQFF TGTGCCAGCAGCCTAGGGCTGGGTGATGAGCAGTTCTTC TRBV14 NA NA TRBJ2-1
CASTDTDTQYF TGTGCCAGCACGGACACAGATACGCAGTATTTT TRBV3-1 many NA TRBJ2-3
CASSLPTANTEAFF TGTGCCAGCAGTCTTCCGACAGCGAACACTGAAGCTTTCTTT TRBV28 NA NA TRBJ1-1
CASGRIGMNTEAFF TGTGCTAGCGGCCGGATAGGTATGAACACTGAAGCTTTCTTT TRBV6-1 NA NA TRBJ1-1
CSARTIRGYTF TGCAGTGCTAGAACTATCAGAGGCTACACCTTC TRBV20-1 NA NA TRBJ1-2